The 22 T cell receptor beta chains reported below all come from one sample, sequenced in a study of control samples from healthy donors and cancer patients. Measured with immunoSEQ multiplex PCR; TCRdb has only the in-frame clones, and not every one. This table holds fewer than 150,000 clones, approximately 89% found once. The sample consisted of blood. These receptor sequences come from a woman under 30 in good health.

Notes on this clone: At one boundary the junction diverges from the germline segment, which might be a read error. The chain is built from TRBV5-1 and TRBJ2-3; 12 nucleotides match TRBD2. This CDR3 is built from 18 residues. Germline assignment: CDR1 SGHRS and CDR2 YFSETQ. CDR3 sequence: CARSFGGLAGGPVDTQYF. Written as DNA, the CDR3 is TGCGCCCGCAGCTTTGGGGGCCTAGCGGGGGGGCCCGTAGATACGCAGTATTTT.

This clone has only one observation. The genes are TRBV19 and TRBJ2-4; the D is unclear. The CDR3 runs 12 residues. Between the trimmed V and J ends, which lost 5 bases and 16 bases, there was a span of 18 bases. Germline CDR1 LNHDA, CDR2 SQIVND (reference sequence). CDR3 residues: CASSPTTGPRYF. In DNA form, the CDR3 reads TGTGCCAGTAGTCCCACAACCGGCCCTCGCTACTTC.

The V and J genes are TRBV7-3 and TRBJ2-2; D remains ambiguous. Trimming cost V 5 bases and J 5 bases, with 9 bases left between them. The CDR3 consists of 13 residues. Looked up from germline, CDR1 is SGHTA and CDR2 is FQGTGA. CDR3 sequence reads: CASSPSQTGELFF. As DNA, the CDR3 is TGTGCCAGCAGCCCCTCGCAAACCGGGGAGCTGTTTTTT.

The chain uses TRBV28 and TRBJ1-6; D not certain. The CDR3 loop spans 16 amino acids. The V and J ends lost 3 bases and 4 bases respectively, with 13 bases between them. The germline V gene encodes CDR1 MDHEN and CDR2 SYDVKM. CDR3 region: CASSLADGLYNSPLHF. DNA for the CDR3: TGTGCCAGCAGTTTGGCGGACGGCCTTTATAATTCACCCCTCCACTTT.

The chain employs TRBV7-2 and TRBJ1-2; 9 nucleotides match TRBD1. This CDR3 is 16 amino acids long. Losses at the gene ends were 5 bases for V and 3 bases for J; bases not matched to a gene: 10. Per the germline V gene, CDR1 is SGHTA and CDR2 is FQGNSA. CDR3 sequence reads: CASSLISGTGYYGYTF. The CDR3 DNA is TGTGCCAGCAGCCTTATTTCCGGGACAGGGTACTATGGCTACACCTTC. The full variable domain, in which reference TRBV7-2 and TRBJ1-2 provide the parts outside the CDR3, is GAGVSQSPSNKVTEKGKDVELRCDPISGHTALYWYRQSLGQGLEFLIYFQGNSAPDKSGLPSDRFSAERTGGSVSTLTIQRTQQEDSAVYLCASSLISGTGYYGYTFGSGTRLTVV.

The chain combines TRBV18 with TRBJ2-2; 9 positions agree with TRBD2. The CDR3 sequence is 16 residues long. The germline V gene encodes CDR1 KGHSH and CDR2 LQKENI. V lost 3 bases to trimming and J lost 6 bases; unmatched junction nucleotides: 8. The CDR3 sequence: CASSPPAAGGSGELFF. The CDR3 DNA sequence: TGTGCCAGCTCACCCCCCGCTGCGGGGGGGTCCGGGGAGCTGTTTTTT.

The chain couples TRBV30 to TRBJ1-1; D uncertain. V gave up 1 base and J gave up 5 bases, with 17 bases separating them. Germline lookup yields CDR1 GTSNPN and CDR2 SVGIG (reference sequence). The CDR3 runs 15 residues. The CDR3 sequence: CAWSGSVPGWTEAFF. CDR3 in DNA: TGTGCCTGGAGTGGTAGTGTTCCGGGGTGGACTGAAGCTTTCTTT.

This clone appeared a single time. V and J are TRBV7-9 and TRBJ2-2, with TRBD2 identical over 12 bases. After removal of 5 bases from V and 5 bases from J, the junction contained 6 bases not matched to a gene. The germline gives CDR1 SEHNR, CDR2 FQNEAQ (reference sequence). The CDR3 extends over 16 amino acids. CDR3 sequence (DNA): TGTGCCAGCAGCCTTGGACTAGCGGGACCTACCGGGGAGCTGTTTTTT. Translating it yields CASSLGLAGPTGELFF.

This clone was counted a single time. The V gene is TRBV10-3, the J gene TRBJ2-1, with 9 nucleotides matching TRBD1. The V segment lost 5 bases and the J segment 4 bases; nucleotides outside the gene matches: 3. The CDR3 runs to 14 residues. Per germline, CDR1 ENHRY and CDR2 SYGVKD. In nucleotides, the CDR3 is TGTGCCATCAGTTCCGGGACAGGGTACAATGAGCAGTTCTTC. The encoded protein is CAISSGTGYNEQFF.

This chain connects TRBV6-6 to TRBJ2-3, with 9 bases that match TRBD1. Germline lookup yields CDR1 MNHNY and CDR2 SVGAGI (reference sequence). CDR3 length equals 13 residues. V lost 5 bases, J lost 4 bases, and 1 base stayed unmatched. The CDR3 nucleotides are TGTGCCAGCAGTGGACAGGGGTCAGATACGCAGTATTTT. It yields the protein CASSGQGSDTQYF.

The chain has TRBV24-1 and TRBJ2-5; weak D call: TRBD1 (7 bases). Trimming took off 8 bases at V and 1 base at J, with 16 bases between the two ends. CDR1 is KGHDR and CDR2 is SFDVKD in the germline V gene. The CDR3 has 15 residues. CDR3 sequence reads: CATMEGAGPQETQYF. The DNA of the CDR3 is TGTGCCACCATGGAGGGGGCAGGACCCCAAGAGACCCAGTACTTC.

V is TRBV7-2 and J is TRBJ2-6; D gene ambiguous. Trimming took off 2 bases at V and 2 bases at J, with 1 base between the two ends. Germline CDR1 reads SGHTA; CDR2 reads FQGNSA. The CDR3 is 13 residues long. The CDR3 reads CASSLTGANVLTF. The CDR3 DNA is TGTGCCAGCAGCTTAACTGGGGCCAACGTCCTGACTTTC.

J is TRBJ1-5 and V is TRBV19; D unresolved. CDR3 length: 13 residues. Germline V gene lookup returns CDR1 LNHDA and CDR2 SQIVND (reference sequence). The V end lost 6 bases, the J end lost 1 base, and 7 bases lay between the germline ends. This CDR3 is CASRSRSNQPQHF. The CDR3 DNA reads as TGTGCCAGTAGGTCTCGGAGCAATCAGCCCCAGCATTTT. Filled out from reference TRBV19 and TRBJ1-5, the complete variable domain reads DGGITQSPKYLFRKEGQNVTLSCEQNLNHDAMYWYRQDPGQGLRLIYYSQIVNDFQKGDIAEGYSVSREKKESFPLTVTSAQKNPTAFYLCASRSRSNQPQHFGDGTRLSIL.

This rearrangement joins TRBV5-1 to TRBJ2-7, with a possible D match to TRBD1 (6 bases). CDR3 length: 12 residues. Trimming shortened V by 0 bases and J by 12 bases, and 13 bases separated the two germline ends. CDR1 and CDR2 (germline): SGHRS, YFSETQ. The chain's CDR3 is CASSLATGNRYF. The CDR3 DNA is TGCGCCAGCAGCTTGGCCACAGGGAATCGGTACTTC. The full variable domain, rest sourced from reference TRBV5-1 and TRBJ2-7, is KAGVTQTPRYLIKTRGQQVTLSCSPISGHRSVSWYQQTPGQGLQFLFEYFSETQRNKGNFPGRFSGRQFSNSRSEMNVSTLELGDSALYLCASSLATGNRYFGPGTRLTVT.

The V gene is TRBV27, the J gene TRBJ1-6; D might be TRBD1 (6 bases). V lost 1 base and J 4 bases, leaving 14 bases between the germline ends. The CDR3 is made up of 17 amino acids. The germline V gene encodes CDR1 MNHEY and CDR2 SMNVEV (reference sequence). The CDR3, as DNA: TGTGCCAGCAGTTTATACCCCGCCACAGGGTATAATTCACCCCTCCACTTT. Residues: CASSLYPATGYNSPLHF.

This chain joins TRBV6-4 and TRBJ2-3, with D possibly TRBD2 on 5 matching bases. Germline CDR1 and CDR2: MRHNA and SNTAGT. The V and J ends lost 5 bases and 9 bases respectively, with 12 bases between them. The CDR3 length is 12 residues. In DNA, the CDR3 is TGTGCCAGCAGTCTCGAAGGAGGCACGCAGTATTTT. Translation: CASSLEGGTQYF.

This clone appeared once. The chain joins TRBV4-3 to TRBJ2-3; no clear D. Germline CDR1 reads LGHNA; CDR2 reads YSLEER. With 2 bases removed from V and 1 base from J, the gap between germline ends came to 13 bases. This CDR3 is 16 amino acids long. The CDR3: CASSQTRTARTDTQYF. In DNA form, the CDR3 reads TGCGCCAGCAGCCAAACCCGGACGGCCCGCACAGATACGCAGTATTTT.

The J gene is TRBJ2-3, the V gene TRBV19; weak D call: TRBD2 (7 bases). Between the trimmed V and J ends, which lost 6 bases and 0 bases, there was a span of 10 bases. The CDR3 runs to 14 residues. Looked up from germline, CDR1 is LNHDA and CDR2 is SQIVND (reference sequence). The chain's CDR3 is CASSRGASTDTQYF. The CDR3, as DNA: TGTGCCAGTAGCCGGGGGGCAAGCACAGATACGCAGTATTTT.

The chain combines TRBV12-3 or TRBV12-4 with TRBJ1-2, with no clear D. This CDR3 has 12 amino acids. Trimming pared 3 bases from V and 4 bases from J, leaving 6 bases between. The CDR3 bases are TGTGCCAGCAGTTTGGCAGCCTATGGCTACACCTTC. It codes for CASSLAAYGYTF.

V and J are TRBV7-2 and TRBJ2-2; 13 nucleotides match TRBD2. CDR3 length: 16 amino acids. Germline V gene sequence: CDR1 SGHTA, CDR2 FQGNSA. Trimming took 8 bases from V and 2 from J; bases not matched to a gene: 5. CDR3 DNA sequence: TGTGCCAGCCCCGGGACTAGCGGGACAAACACCGGGGAGCTGTTTTTT. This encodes CASPGTSGTNTGELFF.

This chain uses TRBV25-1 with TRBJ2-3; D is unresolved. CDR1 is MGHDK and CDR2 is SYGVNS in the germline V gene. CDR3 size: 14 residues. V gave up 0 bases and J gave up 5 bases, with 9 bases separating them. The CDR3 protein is CASSEYPPKDTQYF. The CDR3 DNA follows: TGTGCCAGCAGTGAATATCCCCCTAAAGATACGCAGTATTTT.

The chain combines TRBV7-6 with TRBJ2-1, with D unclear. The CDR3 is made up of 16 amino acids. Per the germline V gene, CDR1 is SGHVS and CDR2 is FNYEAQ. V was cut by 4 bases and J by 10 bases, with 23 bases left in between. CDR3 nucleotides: TGTGCCAGCAGCTCTAAGGCCCTTTCCTCTTACGACGAGCAGTTCTTC. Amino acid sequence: CASSSKALSSYDEQFF.